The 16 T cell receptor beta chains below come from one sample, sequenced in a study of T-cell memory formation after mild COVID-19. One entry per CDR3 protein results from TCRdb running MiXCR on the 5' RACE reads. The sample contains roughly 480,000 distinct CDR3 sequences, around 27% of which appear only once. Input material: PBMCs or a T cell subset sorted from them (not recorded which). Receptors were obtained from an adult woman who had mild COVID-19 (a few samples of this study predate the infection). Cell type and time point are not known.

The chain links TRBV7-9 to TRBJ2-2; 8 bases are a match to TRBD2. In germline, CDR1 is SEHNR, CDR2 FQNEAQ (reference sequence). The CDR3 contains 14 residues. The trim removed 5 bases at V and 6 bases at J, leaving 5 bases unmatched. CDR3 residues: CASSVREGAGELFF. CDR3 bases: TGTGCCAGCAGCGTCCGGGAGGGGGCCGGGGAGCTGTTTTTT.

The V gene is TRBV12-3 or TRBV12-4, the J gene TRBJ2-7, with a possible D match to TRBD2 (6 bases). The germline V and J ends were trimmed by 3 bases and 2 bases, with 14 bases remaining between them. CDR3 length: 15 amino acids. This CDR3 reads CASSFPGGTAYEQYF. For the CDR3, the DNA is TGTGCCAGCAGTTTTCCCGGCGGGACCGCCTACGAGCAGTACTTC.

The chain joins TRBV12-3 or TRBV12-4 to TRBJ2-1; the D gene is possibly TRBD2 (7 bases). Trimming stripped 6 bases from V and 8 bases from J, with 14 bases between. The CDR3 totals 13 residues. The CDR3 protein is CASSRGAVYEQFF. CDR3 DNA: TGTGCCAGCAGCCGGGGGGCCGTGTATGAGCAGTTCTTC.

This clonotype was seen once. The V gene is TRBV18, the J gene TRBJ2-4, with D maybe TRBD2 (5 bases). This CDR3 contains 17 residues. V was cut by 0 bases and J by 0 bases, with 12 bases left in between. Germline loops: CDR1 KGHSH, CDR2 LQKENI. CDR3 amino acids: CASSPPRAVIAKNIQYF. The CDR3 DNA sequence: TGTGCCAGCTCACCACCGAGGGCAGTAATAGCCAAAAACATTCAGTACTTC.

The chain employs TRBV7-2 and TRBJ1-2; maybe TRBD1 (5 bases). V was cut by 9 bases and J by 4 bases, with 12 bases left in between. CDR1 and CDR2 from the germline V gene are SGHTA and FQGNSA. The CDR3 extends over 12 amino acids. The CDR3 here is CASKGFGYGYTF. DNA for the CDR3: TGTGCCAGTAAGGGGTTTGGCTATGGCTACACCTTC. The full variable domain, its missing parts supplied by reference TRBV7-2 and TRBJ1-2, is GAGVSQSPSNKVTEKGKDVELRCDPISGHTALYWYRQSLGQGLEFLIYFQGNSAPDKSGLPSDRFSAERTGGSVSTLTIQRTQQEDSAVYLCASKGFGYGYTFGSGTRLTVV.

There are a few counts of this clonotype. The CDR3 nucleotides are TGTGCCAGCAGCTTAGCTTACCGATACACTGAAGCTTTCTTT. The encoded protein is CASSLAYRYTEAFF. The chain links TRBV7-9 to TRBJ1-1; unclear D gene. The germline gives CDR1 SEHNR, CDR2 FQNEAQ (reference sequence). V lost 0 bases and J lost 3, with 8 bases in between. This CDR3 has 14 residues.

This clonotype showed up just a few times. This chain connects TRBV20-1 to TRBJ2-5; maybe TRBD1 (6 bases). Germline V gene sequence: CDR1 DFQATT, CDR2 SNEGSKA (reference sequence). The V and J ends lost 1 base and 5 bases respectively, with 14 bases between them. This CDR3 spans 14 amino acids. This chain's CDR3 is CSARVGGPGETQYF. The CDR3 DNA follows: TGCAGTGCTAGAGTAGGGGGACCCGGGGAGACCCAGTACTTC.

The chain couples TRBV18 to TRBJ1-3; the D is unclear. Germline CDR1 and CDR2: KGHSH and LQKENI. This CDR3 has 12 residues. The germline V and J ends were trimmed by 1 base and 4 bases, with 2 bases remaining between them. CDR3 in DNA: TGTGCCAGCTCACCACGGGGAAACACCATATATTTT. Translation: CASSPRGNTIYF.

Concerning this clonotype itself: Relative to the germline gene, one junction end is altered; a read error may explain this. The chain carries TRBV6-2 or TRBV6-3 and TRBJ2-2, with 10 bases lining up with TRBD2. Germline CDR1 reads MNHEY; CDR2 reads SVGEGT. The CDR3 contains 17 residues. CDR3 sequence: CASSYPGAGGNTVELFF. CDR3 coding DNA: TGTGCCAGCAGTTACCCGGGAGCGGGGGGGAACACCGTGGAGCTGTTTTTT.

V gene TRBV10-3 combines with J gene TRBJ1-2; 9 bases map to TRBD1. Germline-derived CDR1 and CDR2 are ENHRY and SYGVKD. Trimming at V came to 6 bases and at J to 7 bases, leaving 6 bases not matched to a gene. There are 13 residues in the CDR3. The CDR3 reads CAISGGQGSGYTF. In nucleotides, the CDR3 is TGTGCCATCAGCGGGGGACAGGGCTCTGGCTACACCTTC.

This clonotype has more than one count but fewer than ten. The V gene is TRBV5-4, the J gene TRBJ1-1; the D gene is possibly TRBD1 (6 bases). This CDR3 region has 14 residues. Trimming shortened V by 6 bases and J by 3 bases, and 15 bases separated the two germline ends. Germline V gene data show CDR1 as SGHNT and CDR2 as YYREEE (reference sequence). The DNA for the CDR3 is TGTGCCAGCACCTCCCGGGGGCGGGACACTGAAGCTTTCTTT. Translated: CASTSRGRDTEAFF.

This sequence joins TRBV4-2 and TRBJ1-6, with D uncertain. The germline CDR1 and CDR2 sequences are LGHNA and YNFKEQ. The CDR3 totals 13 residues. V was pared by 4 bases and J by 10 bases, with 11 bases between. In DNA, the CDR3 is TGTGCCAGCAGCCCTCTCCCGACCTCACCCCTCCACTTT. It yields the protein CASSPLPTSPLHF.

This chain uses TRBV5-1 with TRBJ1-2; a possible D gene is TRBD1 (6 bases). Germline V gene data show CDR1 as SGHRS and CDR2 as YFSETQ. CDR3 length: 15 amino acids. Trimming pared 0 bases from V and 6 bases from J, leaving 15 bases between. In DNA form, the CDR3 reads TGCGCCAGCAGCTTGGGCAGGGGAGACCCGAATGGCTACACCTTC. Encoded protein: CASSLGRGDPNGYTF.

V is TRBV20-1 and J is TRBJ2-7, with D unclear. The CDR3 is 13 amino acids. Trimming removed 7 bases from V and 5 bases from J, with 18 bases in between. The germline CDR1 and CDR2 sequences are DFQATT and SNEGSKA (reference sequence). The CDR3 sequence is CSVPGEGKNEQYF. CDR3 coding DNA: TGCAGTGTGCCTGGAGAAGGGAAGAACGAGCAGTACTTC.

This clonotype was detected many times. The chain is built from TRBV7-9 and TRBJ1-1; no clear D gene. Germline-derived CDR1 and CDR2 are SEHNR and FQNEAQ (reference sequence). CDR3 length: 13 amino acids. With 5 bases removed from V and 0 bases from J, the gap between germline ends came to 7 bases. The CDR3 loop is CASSRGVNTEAFF. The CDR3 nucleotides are TGTGCCAGCAGCCGTGGGGTGAACACTGAAGCTTTCTTT.

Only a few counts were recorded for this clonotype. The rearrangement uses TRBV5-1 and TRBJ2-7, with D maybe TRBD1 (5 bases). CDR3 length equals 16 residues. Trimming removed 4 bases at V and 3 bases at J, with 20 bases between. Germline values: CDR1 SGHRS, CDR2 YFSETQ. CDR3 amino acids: CASSPLTGPPIYEQYF. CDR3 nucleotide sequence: TGCGCCAGCAGCCCTCTAACAGGACCGCCAATCTACGAGCAGTACTTC.